These T cell receptor beta chains were read from a single sample in a study of cytomegalovirus exposure and HLA in healthy donors. Produced via immunoSEQ multiplex PCR; TCRdb's table is partial and in-frame only. The sample has about 190,000 clones; 60% to 85% are singletons. Sequenced input: PBMCs. All receptors derive from a woman aged 18-35 years in good health and CMV-seronegative. Each CDR3 is given with its conserved first and last residue. A D gene is named only where the DNA matches it firmly. Clone size is shown for a subset of rows, as once, few, many or a class of expanded clone.

v_call	clone_size	j_call	d_call	cdr3_aa	cdr3_nt
TRBV5-1	once	TRBJ1-2	-	CASSPGLGSLYGYTF	TGCGCCAGCAGCCCAGGTTTGGGTTCCCTCTATGGCTACACCTTC
TRBV5-1	few	TRBJ1-1	-	CASSLEQGKDTEAFF	TGCGCCAGCAGCTTGGAACAGGGAAAGGACACTGAAGCTTTCTTT
TRBV21-1	-	TRBJ1-5	-	CASSFGLGARGSDLNQPQHF	-
TRBV5-4	once	TRBJ2-1	TRBD1	CASSPAGTGVLDEQFF	TGTGCCAGCAGCCCAGCCGGGACAGGGGTACTCGATGAGCAGTTCTTC
TRBV7-9	-	TRBJ1-5	-	CASSLSGAINQPQHF	TGTGCCAGCAGCTTAAGTGGGGCAATCAATCAGCCCCAGCATTTT
TRBV6-1	few	TRBJ1-1	-	CASTIPGNTEAFF	TGTGCCAGCACCATCCCCGGGAACACTGAAGCTTTCTTT
TRBV28	-	TRBJ1-6	-	CASSVPPGGLDNSPLHF	TGTGCCAGCAGTGTCCCCCCCGGGGGGCTGGATAATTCACCCCTCCACTTT
TRBV15	once	TRBJ2-2	TRBD1	CATSRGGQGPTGELFF	TGTGCCACCAGCAGGGGGGGACAGGGGCCTACCGGGGAGCTGTTTTTT
TRBV7-2	once	TRBJ2-3	-	CASSRYGVTDTQYF	TGTGCCAGCAGCCGCTACGGGGTAACAGATACGCAGTATTTT
TRBV6-1	few	TRBJ1-1	-	CASSEAARNTEAFF	TGTGCCAGCAGTGAAGCGGCACGGAACACTGAAGCTTTCTTT
TRBV28	-	TRBJ2-1	TRBD2	CASSFEPLGLEEINEQFF	TGTGCCAGCAGTTTCGAGCCCCTCGGACTAGAAGAAATCAATGAGCAGTTCTTC
TRBV9	-	TRBJ2-1	-	CASSVATRNEQFF	TGTGCCAGCAGCGTAGCTACGAGGAATGAGCAGTTCTTC
TRBV30	-	TRBJ2-7	-	CAWTRRALNSYEQYF	TGTGCCTGGACCCGGAGGGCCCTCAACTCCTACGAGCAGTACTTC
TRBV18	-	TRBJ2-3	-	CASSPRRSTDTQYF	TGTGCCAGCTCACCTCGGAGAAGCACAGATACGCAGTATTTT
TRBV6-5	-	TRBJ2-7	-	CASSYGSGGGAYEQYF	TGTGCCAGCAGTTACGGGTCGGGGGGCGGCGCCTACGAGCAGTACTTC
TRBV5-1	-	TRBJ1-1	TRBD1	CASSLSGQGTEAFF	TGCGCCAGCAGCTTGAGTGGACAGGGAACTGAAGCTTTCTTT
TRBV27	few	TRBJ2-6	-	CASGEGGGANVLTF	TGTGCCAGCGGTGAGGGAGGTGGGGCCAACGTCCTGACTTTC
TRBV30	-	TRBJ2-7	TRBD1	CAWSVPETGGGEQYF	TGTGCCTGGAGTGTACCCGAGACAGGGGGGGGCGAGCAGTACTTC
TRBV6-6	-	TRBJ2-2	-	CASSYSGGRELFF	TGTGCCAGCAGTTACTCGGGGGGTAGGGAGCTGTTTTTT
TRBV25-1	few	TRBJ2-7	TRBD1	CASSALTKPGQSGYEQYF	TGTGCCAGCAGTGCCCTAACTAAACCGGGACAGTCTGGCTACGAGCAGTACTTC
TRBV5-1	few	TRBJ2-1	-	CASSLAGGRQSGNEQFF	TGCGCCAGCAGCTTGGCGGGGGGCAGACAATCTGGCAATGAGCAGTTCTTC
TRBV6-5	-	TRBJ2-5	-	CASSRLSETQYF	TGTGCCAGCAGTCGACTCTCGGAGACCCAGTACTTC
TRBV4-2	few	TRBJ2-2	TRBD2	CASSQPTSGRPVGTGELFF	TGTGCCAGCAGCCAACCGACTAGCGGGAGGCCCGTGGGCACCGGGGAGCTGTTTTTT
TRBV6-6	-	TRBJ1-1	-	CASDGGWTGTEAFF	TGTGCCTCTGACGGAGGGTGGACCGGCACTGAAGCTTTCTTT
TRBV27	-	TRBJ1-3	TRBD1	CASSLQGAGNTIYF	TGTGCCAGCAGCTTACAGGGGGCTGGAAACACCATATATTTT
TRBV5-1	-	TRBJ2-7	-	CASSLGDEQYF	TGCGCCAGCAGCTTGGGCGACGAGCAGTACTTC
TRBV7-3	-	TRBJ2-3	TRBD2	CASSLMGGGSGTDTQYF	TGTGCCAGCAGCTTAATGGGAGGCGGGAGTGGAACAGATACGCAGTATTTT
TRBV28	once	TRBJ2-5	TRBD1	CASSLEGPEDRGRETQYF	TGTGCCAGCAGTTTGGAGGGACCAGAGGACAGGGGACGAGAGACCCAGTACTTC
TRBV5-1	-	TRBJ2-7	TRBD2	CASGGTNYEQYF	TGCGCCAGCGGGGGGACTAACTACGAGCAGTACTTC
TRBV6-1	once	TRBJ2-7	TRBD1	CASKVGTGGFYEQYF	TGTGCCAGCAAGGTCGGGACAGGGGGATTTTACGAGCAGTACTTC
TRBV5-6	-	TRBJ2-5	TRBD1	CASRLTGAETQYF	TGTGCCAGCAGACTGACAGGGGCTGAGACCCAGTACTTC
TRBV5-1	-	TRBJ1-2	-	CASSLTESGMASGYTF	TGCGCCAGCAGCTTGACAGAATCGGGGATGGCAAGCGGCTACACCTTC
TRBV19	-	TRBJ1-1	-	CASSNTGGSTEAFF	TGTGCCAGTAGTAACACGGGGGGTAGCACTGAAGCTTTCTTT
TRBV25-1	-	TRBJ2-2	-	CASTVTGELFF	TGTGCCAGCACCGTCACCGGGGAGCTGTTTTTT
TRBV5-1	once	TRBJ2-7	TRBD2	CASSLVAGGSYEQYF	TGCGCCAGCAGCTTGGTCGCGGGAGGGTCCTACGAGCAGTACTTC
TRBV5-1	-	TRBJ2-7	TRBD1	CASSLTGDEQYF	TGCGCCAGCAGCCTTACAGGGGACGAGCAGTACTTC
TRBV7-2	-	TRBJ2-1	-	CASSLRTAEEQFF	TGTGCCAGCAGCTTACGGACAGCGGAGGAGCAGTTCTTC
TRBV14	-	TRBJ1-4	-	CASSPQWGEAEKLFF	TGTGCCAGCAGCCCCCAATGGGGGGAGGCGGAAAAACTGTTTTTT
TRBV29-1	-	TRBJ1-2	TRBD1	CSVPTGGGYGYTF	TGCAGCGTTCCTACAGGGGGCGGCTATGGCTACACCTTC
TRBV28	few	TRBJ1-6	-	CASCTRGRGSPLHF	TGTGCCAGCTGTACCAGGGGTAGAGGTTCACCCCTCCACTTT
TRBV5-4	-	TRBJ2-3	TRBD2	CASSFGTSGRVPDTQYF	TGTGCCAGCAGCTTCGGGACTAGCGGGAGGGTCCCAGATACGCAGTATTTT
TRBV5-6	-	TRBJ1-6	-	CASSLVGGNSPLHF	TGTGCCAGCAGCTTGGTTGGGGGGAATTCACCCCTCCACTTT
TRBV5-1	-	TRBJ2-5	TRBD1	CASSSPGQVEETQYF	TGCGCCAGCAGCTCGCCGGGACAGGTAGAGGAGACCCAGTACTTC
TRBV19	-	TRBJ1-5	-	CASRFSGARSNQPQHF	TGTGCCAGTCGTTTTAGCGGGGCGCGAAGCAATCAGCCCCAGCATTTT
TRBV18	once	TRBJ1-6	-	CASLPGYNSPLHF	TGTGCCAGCCTGCCAGGCTATAATTCACCCCTCCACTTT
TRBV7-3	-	TRBJ2-3	-	CASSLTGGRTGDTQYF	TGTGCCAGCAGCTTAACGGGGGGGCGCACGGGGGATACGCAGTATTTT
TRBV28	-	TRBJ1-3	-	CASRVGTSGNTIYF	TGTGCCAGCAGAGTCGGTACTTCTGGAAACACCATATATTTT
TRBV2	-	TRBJ1-1	-	CASSEHDRMNTEAFF	TGTGCCAGCAGTGAGCACGACAGGATGAACACTGAAGCTTTCTTT
TRBV2	few	TRBJ2-3	-	CASIPVGGLRTDTQYF	TGTGCCAGCATTCCTGTTGGAGGACTTCGCACAGATACGCAGTATTTT
TRBV6-5	-	TRBJ1-3	-	CASRREGSGNTIYF	TGTGCCAGCAGAAGGGAGGGCTCTGGAAACACCATATATTTT
TRBV18	-	TRBJ2-7	TRBD2	CATSRGLAGEPYEQYF	TGTGCCACCTCCAGGGGGCTAGCGGGAGAGCCCTACGAGCAGTACTTC
TRBV20-1	-	TRBJ1-1	TRBD1	CSAGQGAEAFF	TGCAGTGCAGGACAGGGGGCTGAAGCTTTCTTT
TRBV9	-	TRBJ2-5	TRBD2	CASSAEGLRETQYF	TGTGCCAGCAGCGCCGAGGGACTACGGGAGACCCAGTACTTC
TRBV9	-	TRBJ2-1	TRBD2	CASSAYDLTSDSYNEQFF	TGTGCCAGCAGCGCCTACGATTTGACTAGCGACTCCTACAATGAGCAGTTCTTC
TRBV7-9	once	TRBJ1-6	-	CASSQYNSPLHF	TGTGCCAGCAGCCAATATAATTCACCCCTCCACTTT
TRBV28	once	TRBJ2-7	TRBD1	CASSTQTGEKKQYF	TGTGCCAGCAGTACCCAGACAGGGGAGAAGAAGCAGTACTTC
TRBV19	-	TRBJ1-3	-	CASEQGSGNTIYF	TGTGCCAGCGAGCAGGGCTCTGGAAACACCATATATTTT